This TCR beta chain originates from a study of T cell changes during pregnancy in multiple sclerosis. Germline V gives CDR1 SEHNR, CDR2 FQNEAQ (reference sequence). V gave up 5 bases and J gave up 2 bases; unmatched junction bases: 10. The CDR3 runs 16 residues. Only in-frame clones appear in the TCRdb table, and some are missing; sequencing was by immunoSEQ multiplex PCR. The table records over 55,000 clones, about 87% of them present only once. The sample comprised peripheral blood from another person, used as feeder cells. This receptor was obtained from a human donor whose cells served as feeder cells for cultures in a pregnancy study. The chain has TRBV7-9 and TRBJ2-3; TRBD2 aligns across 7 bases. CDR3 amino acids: CASSARVAGPTDTQYF. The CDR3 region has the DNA TGTGCCAGCAGCGCCCGAGTAGCGGGCCCCACAGATACGCAGTATTTT.